Shown below are 22 T cell receptor beta chains from a single sample sequenced in a study of radiation and T cells in renal cell carcinoma. Documented time point: baseline pretreatment blood. Treatment meaning: 15 Gy SBRT to primary tumor, nephrectomy 4 weeks later. Libraries were prepared by immunoSEQ multiplex PCR; TCRdb keeps only in-frame clonotypes and omits some of them. Of 150,000 or so clones in the sample, about nine tenths were seen once. Sequenced material: blood, taken from a patient whose treatment included radiotherapy and nephrectomy. The receptors were gathered from a woman in her seventies with renal cell carcinoma.

The CDR3 loop reads CASSLGAGTEQYF. The CDR3 DNA follows: TGTGCCAGCAGCTTAGGTGCCGGTACTGAGCAGTACTTC. The chain links TRBV7-8 to TRBJ2-7; D remains ambiguous. V lost 1 base to trimming and J lost 7 bases, with 11 bases between them. CDR1 and CDR2 (germline): SGHVS, FQNEAQ. This CDR3 has 13 residues.

The rearrangement links TRBV5-6 to TRBJ1-2; 7 positions agree with TRBD1. Germline V gene sequence: CDR1 SGHDT, CDR2 YYEEEE. The CDR3 contains 15 residues. Trimming took 4 bases from V and 2 from J; bases not matched to a gene: 8. In DNA, the CDR3 is TGTGCCAGCAGCATAGGGACAGCCCCGAACTATGGCTACACCTTC. The encoded protein is CASSIGTAPNYGYTF.

The rearrangement joins TRBV7-8 to TRBJ1-2, with TRBD1 matching 8 bases. This CDR3 is built from 14 residues. Germline CDR1 and CDR2: SGHVS and FQNEAQ. The ends lost 8 bases at V and 3 bases at J; junction bases unmatched: 8. DNA for the CDR3: TGTGCCAGCTCTAGCAGGGGGCAGTACTATGGCTACACCTTC. Translating it yields CASSSRGQYYGYTF.

J is TRBJ2-7 and V is TRBV27; 7 nucleotides line up with TRBD1. The CDR3 sequence is 15 residues long. Germline lookup yields CDR1 MNHEY and CDR2 SMNVEV (reference sequence). Trimming at V came to 6 bases and at J to 0 bases, leaving 8 bases not matched to a gene. CDR3 loop: CASRVHGTASYEQYF. CDR3 DNA sequence: TGTGCCAGCAGGGTCCACGGGACAGCCTCCTACGAGCAGTACTTC.

The rearrangement uses TRBV7-2 and TRBJ1-2; TRBD1 might be the D (6 bases). Trimming cost V 3 bases and J 3 bases, with 14 bases left between them. CDR1 is SGHTA and CDR2 is FQGNSA in the germline V gene. This CDR3 region has 15 residues. The CDR3 loop reads CASSLTRGRDYGYTF. The CDR3 DNA sequence: TGTGCCAGCAGCTTGACCAGGGGAAGAGACTATGGCTACACCTTC.

This chain joins TRBV28 and TRBJ2-7, with 8 bases identical to TRBD2. V trimming: 5 bases; J trimming: 0 bases; junction bases outside the gene matches: 6. This CDR3 has 15 amino acids. CDR1 and CDR2 (germline): MDHEN, SYDVKM. CDR3 coding DNA: TGTGCCAGCAGTCCGAGCGGGGGAGTCTCCTACGAGCAGTACTTC. Its protein is CASSPSGGVSYEQYF.

The rearrangement uses TRBV2 and TRBJ2-2; D is perhaps TRBD1 or TRBD2 (5 bases each). V was clipped by 7 bases and J by 0 bases, with 15 bases between them. Germline V gene lookup returns CDR1 SNHLY and CDR2 FYNNEI. This CDR3 is built from 16 residues. CDR3 residues: CASTTGTSANTGELFF. The CDR3 bases are TGTGCCAGCACCACCGGGACCTCCGCGAACACCGGGGAGCTGTTTTTT. The full variable domain, with the rest looked up from reference TRBV2 and TRBJ2-2, is EPEVTQTPSHQVTQMGQEVILRCVPISNHLYFYWYRQILGQKVEFLVSFYNNEISEKSEIFDDQFSVERPDGSNFTLKIRSTKLEDSAMYFCASTTGTSANTGELFFGEGSRLTVL.

CDR3 amino acids: CASSLSTGGSYGYTF. The CDR3 region has the DNA TGTGCCAGCAGTCTATCGACAGGGGGCAGCTATGGCTACACCTTC. The chain recombines TRBV6-5 with TRBJ1-2; the match to TRBD1 covers 10 bases. CDR3 length equals 15 residues. The germline CDR1 and CDR2 sequences are MNHEY and SVGAGI. The V and J ends lost 5 bases and 4 bases, in that order; junction bases with no gene match: 7.

V and J are TRBV19 and TRBJ2-1, with D possibly being TRBD2 (6 bases). Germline V lookup: CDR1 LNHDA, CDR2 SQIVND (reference sequence). With 1 base removed from V and 7 bases from J, the gap between germline ends came to 14 bases. The CDR3 contains 15 residues. The CDR3 reads CASSIVRAGRNEQFF. The CDR3, as DNA: TGTGCCAGTAGTATAGTCAGGGCAGGGAGGAATGAGCAGTTCTTC. Based on the CDR3 plus reference TRBV19 and TRBJ2-1, the full variable domain is DGGITQSPKYLFRKEGQNVTLSCEQNLNHDAMYWYRQDPGQGLRLIYYSQIVNDFQKGDIAEGYSVSREKKESFPLTVTSAQKNPTAFYLCASSIVRAGRNEQFFGPGTRLTVL.

This clone was detected a few times. The chain couples TRBV9 to TRBJ1-1; 8 bases line up with TRBD1. The CDR3 is 18 amino acids. Per germline, CDR1 SGDLS and CDR2 YYNGEE. The V segment lost 0 bases and the J segment 0 bases; nucleotides outside the gene matches: 10. The CDR3 region has the DNA TGTGCCAGCAGCGTAGTCCCAGGGGGCCCTTTAATGAACACTGAAGCTTTCTTT. Its protein is CASSVVPGGPLMNTEAFF. The full variable domain, completed using reference TRBV9 and TRBJ1-1, is DSGVTQTPKHLITATGQRVTLRCSPRSGDLSVYWYQQSLDQGLQFLIQYYNGEERAKGNILERFSAQQFPDLHSELNLSSLELGDSALYFCASSVVPGGPLMNTEAFFGQGTRLTVV.

The V and J genes are TRBV6-5 and TRBJ1-5; 7 bases align to TRBD1. The CDR3 runs 15 residues. V shed 2 bases and J 2 bases; nucleotides not matched to a gene: 3. Germline lookup yields CDR1 MNHEY and CDR2 SVGAGI. The CDR3 nucleotides are TGTGCCAGCAGTTACGAAGGGGGCGGCAATCAGCCCCAGCATTTT. Its translation: CASSYEGGGNQPQHF.

As DNA, the CDR3 is TGTGCCAGCAGCTTGGGACTAGCGGGGATGAACACCGGGGAGCTGTTTTTT. It specifies CASSLGLAGMNTGELFF. J is TRBJ2-2 and V is TRBV5-6; 11 bases are a match to TRBD2. Germline V gene sequence: CDR1 SGHDT, CDR2 YYEEEE. The CDR3 sequence is 17 residues long. The V and J ends lost 0 bases and 1 base, in that order; junction bases with no gene match: 2.

This clone was observed a single time. The CDR3 bases are TGTGCCTGGACAGGGAGAAGAACAGATACGCAGTATTTT. Protein sequence: CAWTGRRTDTQYF. The V and J genes are TRBV30 and TRBJ2-3, with D tentatively TRBD1 or TRBD2 (5 bases each). Trimming stripped 4 bases from V and 3 bases from J, with 11 bases between. This CDR3 contains 13 residues. From germline, CDR1 is GTSNPN and CDR2 SVGIG (reference sequence). The complete variable domain, with remaining parts taken from reference TRBV30 and TRBJ2-3, reads SQTIHQWPATLVQPVGSPLSLECTVEGTSNPNLYWYRQAAGRGLQLLFYSVGIGQISSEVPQNLSASRPQDRQFILSSKKLLLSDSGFYLCAWTGRRTDTQYFGPGTRLTVL.

This chain connects TRBV5-6 to TRBJ1-1; 9 positions match TRBD1. Germline trimming cut 3 bases from V and 5 bases from J; bases unmatched to any gene: 5. This CDR3 has 14 residues. Germline lookup yields CDR1 SGHDT and CDR2 YYEEEE. CDR3 sequence: CASSWTGAGTEAFF. Here the CDR3 DNA reads TGTGCCAGCAGCTGGACAGGGGCGGGTACTGAAGCTTTCTTT.

This chain links TRBV29-1 with TRBJ1-3, with TRBD1 matching 10 bases. J lost 2 bases, V lost 6 bases, and 4 bases had no gene match. The germline V gene has CDR1 SQVTM and CDR2 ANQGSEA. CDR3 length: 14 residues. The CDR3 nucleotides read TGCAGCGTGGGGGGGACAGGGGCTGGAAACACCATATATTTT. Translation: CSVGGTGAGNTIYF. The full variable domain, in which reference TRBV29-1 and TRBJ1-3 provide the parts outside the CDR3, is SAVISQKPSRDICQRGTSLTIQCQVDSQVTMMFWYRQQPGQSLTLIATANQGSEATYESGFVIDKFPISRPNLTFSTLTVSNMSPEDSSIYLCSVGGTGAGNTIYFGEGSWLTVV.

The rearrangement uses TRBV6-1 and TRBJ1-2; TRBD1 matches at 11 bases. The ends lost 4 bases at V and 10 bases at J; junction bases unmatched: 11. CDR1 and CDR2 from the germline V gene are MNHNS and SASEGT. The CDR3 runs to 15 residues. This chain's CDR3 is CASSGLPGTGGTYTF. As DNA, the CDR3 is TGTGCCAGCAGTGGGTTACCGGGGACAGGGGGGACCTACACCTTC.

J is TRBJ2-3 and V is TRBV19; 11 bases align to TRBD1. CDR1 is LNHDA and CDR2 is SQIVND in the germline V gene (reference sequence). V lost 5 bases, J lost 7 bases, and 8 bases stayed unmatched. The CDR3 covers 15 residues. The CDR3: CASSPDRGRDNTQYF. The CDR3 coding sequence is TGTGCCAGTAGTCCGGACAGGGGGCGGGATAATACGCAGTATTTT.

The rearrangement uses TRBV14 and TRBJ2-3; 8 nucleotides agree with TRBD2. Germline V CDR1 and CDR2: SGHDN, FVKESK. V lost 1 base to trimming and J lost 4 bases; unmatched junction nucleotides: 4. This CDR3 contains 15 residues. CDR3 residues: CASSQAAGGPDTQYF. Here the CDR3 DNA reads TGTGCCAGCAGCCAAGCGGCGGGGGGCCCAGATACGCAGTATTTT.

V usage is TRBV10-3 and J usage is TRBJ2-1, with 11 bases lining up with TRBD2. The germline V gene has CDR1 ENHRY and CDR2 SYGVKD. The CDR3 contains 17 residues. After removal of 7 bases from V and 5 bases from J, the junction contained 13 bases not matched to a gene. The CDR3 DNA is TGTGCCATCATGGGATTTAGCGGGGGGGTTAACCACAATGAGCAGTTCTTC. Residues: CAIMGFSGGVNHNEQFF.

This rearrangement joins TRBV2 to TRBJ1-5, with 7 bases matching TRBD1. The CDR3 runs to 16 residues. Unmatched junction bases numbered 11, after V lost 8 bases and J lost 1 base. CDR1 is SNHLY, CDR2 FYNNEI, per germline. CDR3: CASQFTTGRSNQPQHF. As DNA, the CDR3 is TGTGCCAGCCAATTTACGACAGGGAGGAGCAATCAGCCCCAGCATTTT.

V usage is TRBV5-1 and J usage is TRBJ2-3; no clear D gene. Looked up from germline, CDR1 is SGHRS and CDR2 is YFSETQ. Trimming took off 5 bases at V and 0 bases at J, with 4 bases between the two ends. The CDR3 is made up of 12 amino acids. CDR3 in amino acids: CASSMSTDTQYF. As DNA, the CDR3 is TGCGCCAGCAGTATGAGCACAGATACGCAGTATTTT.

The rearrangement links TRBV7-3 to TRBJ2-3; D is ambiguous. CDR3 length: 14 residues. Germline V gene sequence: CDR1 SGHTA, CDR2 FQGTGA. Trimming stripped 1 base from V and 6 bases from J, with 11 bases between. Here the CDR3 reads CASSLKIPPDTQYF. The CDR3 bases are TGTGCCAGCAGCTTAAAAATACCACCGGATACGCAGTATTTT.